Sequencing of this TCR beta chain was carried out in a study of cytomegalovirus exposure and HLA in healthy donors. PCR primers comprised 60 Vbeta and 13 Jbeta primers. The method was immunoSEQ multiplex PCR; TCRdb's version includes in-frame clones alone and lacks a portion of them. The sample includes around 62,000 clones, 60% to 85% seen only once; the top ten take more than 4.5%. V was trimmed by 2 bases and J by 2 bases, leaving 13 bases between them. This CDR3 spans 14 amino acids. Germline lookup yields CDR1 GTSNPN and CDR2 SVGIG (reference sequence). The TCR comes from a male donor in good health and CMV-seropositive. The sample taken for sequencing was PBMCs. The rearrangement uses TRBV30 and TRBJ2-7, with D possibly being TRBD2 (7 bases). CDR3 region: CAWSMGGGPYEQYF. The CDR3 coding sequence is TGTGCCTGGAGTATGGGGGGGGGCCCCTACGAGCAGTACTTC.